This is a list of T cell receptor beta chains from one sample in a study of blood T cell repertoires in COVID-19. Some clones are missing from TCRdb's copy, which holds only in-frame ones; the method was immunoSEQ multiplex PCR. Among about 190,000 clones listed, around nine tenths were seen once. The sample comprised peripheral blood. The receptors here all came from a man between 18 and 29 years old with active or convalescent COVID-19. CDR3s include the opening cysteine and the closing phenylalanine or tryptophan. Each record gives: V gene, J gene, clone size, D gene, CDR3 DNA, CDR3 protein. The D gene is left open where the match is weak. Clone size is stated in some rows and not others, as once, few, many or a class when expanded.

>TRBV6-4|TRBJ2-3|NA|TRBD2
TGTGCCAGCAGTCCCAGCGGGGCATACACAGATACGCAGTATTTT
CASSPSGAYTDTQYF
>TRBV5-1|TRBJ1-2|NA|NA
TGCGCCAGCAGCTTGAGTAGCTATGGCTACACCTTC
CASSLSSYGYTF
>TRBV20-1|TRBJ1-5|NA|NA
TGCAGTGCTAGTTTCGGAGTTCATCAGCCCCAGCATTTT
CSASFGVHQPQHF
>TRBV12-3/TRBV12-4|TRBJ2-7|NA|NA
TGTGCCAGCAGTCGAACCAACAACGAGCAGTACTTC
CASSRTNNEQYF
>TRBV30|TRBJ2-3|NA|TRBD1
TGTGCCTGGCTTGGGACAGGCACAGATACGCAGTATTTT
CAWLGTGTDTQYF
>TRBV30|TRBJ2-5|once|NA
TGTGCCTGGAGTAATGAGGGTGAGACCCAGTACTTC
CAWSNEGETQYF
>TRBV28|TRBJ2-7|NA|TRBD2
TGTGCCAGCAGCCGACTAGCGGGAGCCGAGCAGTACTTC
CASSRLAGAEQYF
>TRBV5-4|TRBJ2-7|many|NA
TGTGCCAGCAGCTCCGGACTGCGGGGCGAGCAGTACTTC
CASSSGLRGEQYF
>TRBV11-2|TRBJ2-2|NA|NA
TGTGCCAGCAGCCGGGATGGGATTCGAACCGGGGAGCTGTTTTTT
CASSRDGIRTGELFF
>TRBV2|TRBJ1-1|NA|NA
TGTGCCAGCAGCAAAGAGACTGAAGCTTTCTTT
CASSKETEAFF
>TRBV5-4|TRBJ1-4|NA|NA
TGTGCCAGCAGCTACCGAGGGGACGGGGGAAAACTGTTTTTT
CASSYRGDGGKLFF
>TRBV15|TRBJ1-6|once|NA
TGTGCCACCAGCAGAGAGGGGCTCGGTAATTCACCCCTCCACTTT
CATSREGLGNSPLHF
>TRBV6-5|TRBJ2-5|NA|NA
TGTGCCAGCAGGGAGAGCGGTGAAGAGACCCAGTACTTC
CASRESGEETQYF
>TRBV6-2/TRBV6-3|TRBJ1-5|NA|NA
TGTGCCAGCAGCCTAAACCGGACAGTTCATCAGCCCCAGCATTTT
CASSLNRTVHQPQHF
>TRBV3-1/TRBV3-2|TRBJ2-5|NA|TRBD2
TGTGCCAGCAGGACCCTACTAGCGGGGAAAGAGACCCAGTACTTC
CASRTLLAGKETQYF
>TRBV5-1|TRBJ1-3|NA|NA
TGCGCCAGCAGTTGGGGCACCGCTTATGGAAACACCATATATTTT
CASSWGTAYGNTIYF
>TRBV28|TRBJ1-2|NA|NA
TGTGCCAGCGGACTGACGGCGCTAATGAGGGGCTACACCTTC
CASGLTALMRGYTF
>TRBV10-3|TRBJ1-2|NA|TRBD1
TGTGCCATCAGTGGCCGGGACAGCTTATCCTCAACTGGCTACACCTTC
CAISGRDSLSSTGYTF
>TRBV29-1|TRBJ1-2|NA|NA
TGCAGCGTTGAACGGGTGGGAGCTAACTATGGCTACACCTTC
CSVERVGANYGYTF
>TRBV27|TRBJ1-4|NA|NA
TGTGCCAGCAGTTTACAGAGGGGGAATGAAAAACTGTTTTTT
CASSLQRGNEKLFF
>TRBV19|TRBJ1-4|NA|NA
TGTGCCAGTAGCCGAACGCTGTTGGGGGGGGCTAATGAAAAACTGTTTTTT
CASSRTLLGGANEKLFF
>TRBV19|TRBJ2-1|NA|NA
TGTGCCAGTAGTCGAGAGAGAGGGTATGAGCAGTTCTTC
CASSRERGYEQFF
>TRBV27|TRBJ1-1|NA|NA
TGTGCCAGCAGTTTATACCCAGGGAAGAACACTGAAGCTTTCTTT
CASSLYPGKNTEAFF
>TRBV6-6|TRBJ2-2|NA|TRBD1
TGTGCCAGCAGCGACAGGGTGACGGGTATCGGGGAGCTGTTTTTT
CASSDRVTGIGELFF
>TRBV19|TRBJ1-5|NA|TRBD1
TGTGCCAGTAGTAATACAGGGGGCGTACATCAGCCCCAGCATTTT
CASSNTGGVHQPQHF